This T cell receptor beta chain is drawn from a study of cytotoxic CD8 clonotypes in ibrutinib-treated CLL. This clone was recorded a few times. The method was immunoSEQ multiplex PCR; TCRdb's version includes in-frame clones alone and lacks a portion of them. The table records approximately 60,000 clones, approximately 50% of them present only once. This sequence was found in a human donor with chronic lymphocytic leukemia. The specimen was PBMCs, collected at disease progression, from a patient treated with ibrutinib.

The CDR3 reads CAIGSQGVTGELFF. The CDR3 DNA reads TGTGCCATCGGAAGTCAGGGGGTCACCGGGGAGCTGTTTTTT. J is TRBJ2-2 and V is TRBV18, with TRBD1 matching over 7 bases. CDR1 and CDR2 from the germline V gene are KGHSH and LQKENI. The CDR3 consists of 14 residues. J gave up 4 bases and V 10 bases, and 9 bases lay outside the gene matches.